Below are 7 T cell receptor beta chains sequenced from a single sample in a study of T cell responses to AZD1222 COVID-19 vaccine. This table comes from immunoSEQ multiplex PCR, and its TCRdb copy is limited to in-frame clones, with some not included. The sample carries about 200,000 clones, more than 80% recorded once. The material was peripheral blood, obtained 28 days after the second dose of the MenACWY control vaccine. The receptors originated from an adult who received the MenACWY meningococcal vaccine as a control.

The chain is built from TRBV11-3 and TRBJ2-1, with 8 nucleotides matching TRBD2. Germline V lookup: CDR1 SGHNT, CDR2 YENEEA. The CDR3 is 17 residues long. V trimming: 5 bases; J trimming: 6 bases; junction bases outside the gene matches: 15. CDR3 sequence (DNA): TGTGCCAGCAGCCGACCGGTGCAGCGGGGGTTTTCCAATGAGCAGTTCTTC. It yields the protein CASSRPVQRGFSNEQFF. Drawing the rest from reference TRBV11-3 and TRBJ2-1, the complete variable domain is EAGVVQSPRYKIIEKKQPVAFWCNPISGHNTLYWYLQNLGQGPELLIRYENEEAVDDSQLPKDRFSAERLKGVDSTLKIQPAELGDSAVYLCASSRPVQRGFSNEQFFGPGTRLTVL.

The chain combines TRBV19 with TRBJ1-2, with 10 bases lining up with TRBD1. Germline values: CDR1 LNHDA, CDR2 SQIVND (reference sequence). The CDR3 consists of 14 residues. V dropped 4 bases and J dropped 7; count of bases not matched to a gene: 6. The CDR3 region is CASSNWDRGGGYTF. The CDR3 bases are TGTGCCAGTAGTAACTGGGACAGGGGAGGTGGCTACACCTTC.

The chain carries TRBV19 and TRBJ2-1; 8 bases line up with TRBD1. This CDR3 spans 15 amino acids. The V gene end was trimmed by 7 bases and the J gene end by 8 bases; junction bases not matched to a gene: 13. Germline CDR1 is LNHDA and CDR2 is SQIVND (reference sequence). CDR3 region: CASNSGQAIGDEQFF. DNA of the CDR3: TGTGCCAGTAACTCGGGACAGGCAATAGGGGATGAGCAGTTCTTC.

The chain employs TRBV19 and TRBJ1-2; a possible D gene is TRBD1 (6 bases). Germline lookup yields CDR1 LNHDA and CDR2 SQIVND (reference sequence). The CDR3 length is 12 residues. V was trimmed by 9 bases and J by 4 bases, leaving 12 bases between them. This CDR3 is CASEQGFYGYTF. CDR3 DNA: TGTGCCAGCGAACAGGGCTTCTATGGCTACACCTTC.

The chain combines TRBV29-1 with TRBJ1-5, with 10 bases that match TRBD1. The CDR3 loop spans 14 amino acids. The germline V gene has CDR1 SQVTM and CDR2 ANQGSEA. V lost 6 bases, J lost 5 bases, and 7 bases stayed unmatched. The CDR3 DNA sequence: TGCAGCGTGAGGACAGGGGGAATAGATCAGCCCCAGCATTTT. Translation: CSVRTGGIDQPQHF.

In regard to this clone: A junction boundary mismatches the germline segment, possibly from a read error. J is TRBJ2-2 and V is TRBV3-1 (or the pseudogene TRBV3-2); 8 bases fit TRBD1. This CDR3 is built from 15 residues. Per the germline V gene, CDR1 is LGHDT and CDR2 is YNNKEL (reference sequence). This CDR3 is CASSQGGQVTGQLFF. The CDR3 nucleotides are TGTGCCAGCAGCCAAGGGGGACAGGTTACCGGGCAGCTGTTTTTT.

This chain joins TRBV10-2 and TRBJ2-7, with 7 bases identical to TRBD2. The CDR3 has 13 residues. CDR1 is WSHSY and CDR2 is SAAADI in the germline V gene. V lost 6 bases to trimming and J lost 2 bases; unmatched junction nucleotides: 4. The CDR3 DNA is TGCGCCAGCAGGCCCAGCGGGACCTACGAGCAGTACTTC. As protein: CASRPSGTYEQYF.